The 9 T cell receptor beta chains reported below all come from one sample, sequenced in a study of graft-versus-host responses after intestinal transplantation. Here immunoSEQ multiplex PCR was the method, and the copy in TCRdb shows in-frame clones only, minus some. The sample includes around 96,000 clones, 90% of them seen just once. Sequencing used PBMCs, obtained about 460 days after intestinal transplant. The receptors here all came from a human patient who received an intestinal transplant, so some T cells may come from the graft donor.

CDR3 DNA: TGTGCCAGCAGTCTATTTGGGGACAGGGTTCTCTACGAGCAGTACTTC. Residues: CASSLFGDRVLYEQYF. The chain employs TRBV27 and TRBJ2-7, with 9 bases lining up with TRBD1. V shed 5 bases, J shed 3 bases, and the junction held 11 bases outside the gene matches. This CDR3 spans 16 amino acids. Germline V CDR1 and CDR2: MNHEY, SMNVEV (reference sequence).

CDR3 in DNA: TGTGCCAGCAGCGACGGGGCTAGCGGGGAGGGGGAGACCCAGTACTTC. Translated, it gives CASSDGASGEGETQYF. This chain connects TRBV9 to TRBJ2-5; 9 bases match TRBD2. This CDR3 has 16 residues. Germline V gene lookup returns CDR1 SGDLS and CDR2 YYNGEE. The J segment lost 5 bases and the V segment lost 3 bases, leaving 11 bases of the junction unmatched.

This clone was found a few times. The chain recombines TRBV4-1 with TRBJ2-5; tentative D call: TRBD2 (5 bases). With 1 base removed from V and 5 bases from J, the gap between germline ends came to 14 bases. There are 15 residues in the CDR3. Per the germline V gene, CDR1 is MGHRA and CDR2 is YSYEKL. CDR3 in amino acids: CASSQAPGSFETQYF. The CDR3 DNA sequence: TGCGCCAGCAGCCAAGCCCCGGGGAGTTTTGAGACCCAGTACTTC.

The chain employs TRBV29-1 and TRBJ2-7; 7 nucleotides match TRBD2. This CDR3 has 11 residues. The germline V gene encodes CDR1 SQVTM and CDR2 ANQGSEA. With 2 bases clipped from V and 8 bases from J, the junction kept 3 bases outside the gene matches. The CDR3 sequence is CSVEWEGKQYF. As DNA, the CDR3 is TGCAGCGTTGAATGGGAGGGAAAGCAGTACTTC.

This sequence joins TRBV5-6 and TRBJ1-2; D is unresolved. Trimming cost V 0 bases and J 4 bases, with 4 bases left between them. The CDR3 is 12 amino acids. Germline V CDR1 and CDR2: SGHDT, YYEEEE. The CDR3 DNA reads TGTGCCAGCAGCTTGGACGGCTATGGCTACACCTTC. Its translation: CASSLDGYGYTF.

This chain links TRBV27 with TRBJ1-1, with a weak D call TRBD1 (6 bases). The CDR3 contains 13 residues. Deletions cut 5 bases from V and 8 bases from J, with 15 bases between. Germline loops: CDR1 MNHEY, CDR2 SMNVEV (reference sequence). CDR3 sequence: CASSQTPGQEAFF. The CDR3 nucleotides are TGTGCCAGCAGTCAAACCCCCGGACAGGAAGCTTTCTTT.

The chain carries TRBV10-3 and TRBJ1-2; D ambiguous. With 7 bases removed from V and 0 bases from J, the gap between germline ends came to 15 bases. This CDR3 comprises 15 residues. Germline CDR1 is ENHRY and CDR2 is SYGVKD. The CDR3 loop reads CAITRTREANYGYTF. The DNA for the CDR3 is TGTGCCATCACTCGGACGCGGGAAGCTAACTATGGCTACACCTTC.

The chain links TRBV5-6 to TRBJ1-4, with D maybe TRBD1 (6 bases). The V end was cut by 4 bases, the J end by 3 bases, with 10 bases between. CDR3 length: 14 residues. CDR1 is SGHDT and CDR2 is YYEEEE in the germline V gene. CDR3 sequence: CASSTTGPNEKLFF. The CDR3 nucleotides are TGTGCCAGCAGCACCACAGGGCCTAATGAAAAACTGTTTTTT.

J is TRBJ1-4 and V is TRBV29-1; D is possibly TRBD1 (5 bases). Between the trimmed V and J ends, which lost 4 bases and 3 bases, there was a span of 9 bases. The CDR3 has 13 amino acids. Germline CDR1 is SQVTM and CDR2 is ANQGSEA. In DNA form, the CDR3 reads TGCAGCGTTGTGCGGGGGGCTAATGAAAAACTGTTTTTT. It codes for CSVVRGANEKLFF.